The source of this T cell receptor (beta chain) is a study of cytotoxic CD8 clonotypes in ibrutinib-treated CLL (dated by TCRdb to 2020 to 2022). At the level of the whole study: In this cohort, 15 patients were treatment-naive and approximately twelve were relapsed/refractory, while roughly 17 had unmutated IGHV. Responses were partial in approximately 24 patients and complete in 2; after median approximately 5.5 years follow-up, approximately 15 stayed in remission and approximately 12 progressed. Response samples were taken after a median of 12 months on treatment, ranging from about 6 to 36 months. An average of about 260,000 productive templates and tens of thousands of productive rearrangements was obtained per sample. Longitudinal samples were available for about 30% of the 86 trial participants. Cryopreserved peripheral blood mononuclear cells were collected at three points: before therapy, at response, and at either sustained remission or disease progression. All remission and progressive disease samples were collected while patients were still receiving ibrutinib. Study-level results and caveats: Clonality rose at ibrutinib response, remained stable during sustained remission, and dropped back toward baseline at progression. Public clonotypes were rare and either contracted or stayed stable during treatment, and the rise in clonality at ibrutinib response reflected the expansion of private clonotypes. At baseline, clonality was higher than in age-matched healthy donors and showed a strong correlation with circulating CD8+ T-cell counts. Sustained-remission and progressing patients did not have matched sampling times, and lymph node repertoires were not examined.

Each clonotype received, on average, about 10x coverage in deep resolution sequencing performed on a MiSeq, where the target depth lay between 1 in 1 million and 1 in 200,000 T cells. The immunoSEQ hsTCRB Kit was used to generate TCR beta libraries. Per the authors' processing: ImmunoSEQ Data Assistant and ImmunoSEQ Analyzer were used for data analysis, and V, D and J genes were assigned according to IMGT definitions. Clonality, which ranges from 0 to 1, was calculated by subtracting the normalized Shannon entropy of productive rearrangement frequencies from one. Public clonotype analysis was restricted to overrepresented clonotypes comprising at least 0.05% of each patient's repertoire. Repertoires from 10 to 15 age-matched healthy donors in immuneACCESS were used as clonality controls. TCRdb mirrors the immuneACCESS table, restricted to in-frame sequences. Some clones are absent from its copies; in checked studies, under half trace to an unresolved V gene, and the reason for the others is unknown. D and trimming were read from the DNA, whereas the V and J calls and clone size are those reported in that table. For this sample the table gives about 130,000 clones, of which over 75% were detected only once. Roughly 1.9% of the sample is held by the ten biggest clonotypes.

Measured from the cysteine to the phenylalanine, the CDR3 is 17 residues long. Just the 51-base CDR3 DNA is kept, in frame starting at base 1. Ends trimmed: V by 4 bases, J by 6 bases; bases unmatched to a gene: 7. According to the germline V gene, CDR1 reads SGHTA and CDR2 reads FQGTGA. As concerns this clone: Its antigen is currently not known. No base quality values were provided; no much bigger clone lies one nucleotide off.

The sample's time point label is to be understood as: approximately 25 months on ibrutinib. For TCR beta library preparation, about 2 micrograms of genomic DNA was extracted from cryopreserved PBMCs. High-throughput TCR beta sequencing was performed on longitudinal blood samples from CLL patients receiving ibrutinib monotherapy. Patients were enrolled in a phase 2 open-label single-center ibrutinib monotherapy trial. The specimen comprised PBMCs, sampled after 24 months of ibrutinib treatment. The receptor was isolated from a human donor with chronic lymphocytic leukemia. The chain is assembled from TRBV7-3 and TRBJ2-3; 16 nucleotides in the junction match TRBD2. The CDR3 is CASSYPGLAGGPDTQYF. The DNA sequence reads TGTGCCAGCAGCTATCCGGGACTAGCGGGGGGGCCGGATACGCAGTATTTT.